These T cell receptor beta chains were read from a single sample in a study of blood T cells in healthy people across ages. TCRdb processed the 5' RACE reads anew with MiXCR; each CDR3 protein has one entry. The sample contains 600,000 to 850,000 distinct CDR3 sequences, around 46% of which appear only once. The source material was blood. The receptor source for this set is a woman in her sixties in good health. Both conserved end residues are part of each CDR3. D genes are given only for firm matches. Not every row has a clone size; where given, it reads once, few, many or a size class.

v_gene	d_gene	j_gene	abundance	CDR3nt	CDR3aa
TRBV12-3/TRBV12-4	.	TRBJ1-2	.	TGTGCCAGCAGTTCTTACTGGGGTCAGGAATCCTATGGCTACACCTTC	CASSSYWGQESYGYTF
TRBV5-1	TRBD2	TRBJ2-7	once	TGCGCCAGCAGGTTGGTAGCGGGGGGCTCCTACAATGAGCAGTACTTC	CASRLVAGGSYNEQYF
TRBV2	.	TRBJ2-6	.	TGTGCCGGCAGTGAAGTGTCCGGGGCCAACGTCCTGACTTTC	CAGSEVSGANVLTF
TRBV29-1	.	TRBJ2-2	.	TGCAGCGGACAAGGGGTTCGGAACGGGGAGCTGTTTTTT	CSGQGVRNGELFF
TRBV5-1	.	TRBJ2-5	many	TGCGCCAGCAGCTTACCCGGACAGCAAGAGACCCAGTACTTC	CASSLPGQQETQYF
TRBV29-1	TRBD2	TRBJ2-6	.	TGCAGCGCCGCGGCGGGAGCTGGCTCTGGGGCCAACGTCCTGACTTTC	CSAAAGAGSGANVLTF
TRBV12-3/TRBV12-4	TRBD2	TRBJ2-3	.	TGTGCCAGCAGTCCCCCGGGGAGCGGGGGGGCCCAAGATACGCAGTATTTT	CASSPPGSGGAQDTQYF
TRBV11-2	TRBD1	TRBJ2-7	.	TGTGCCAGCAGCACCCTCTCCGGGACAGGGGGCCGCGAGCAGTACTTC	CASSTLSGTGGREQYF
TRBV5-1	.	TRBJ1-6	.	TGCGCCAGTAAAGAGGGACAAAATAATTCACCCCTCCACTTT	CASKEGQNNSPLHF
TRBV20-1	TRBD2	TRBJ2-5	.	TGCAGTGCTCACGTAGCGGGAGTGGGGGAGACCCAGTACTTC	CSAHVAGVGETQYF
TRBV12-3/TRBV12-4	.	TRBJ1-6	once	TGTGCCAGCAGCCCCGGACCGGCCCCATCACCCCTCCAATTT	CASSPGPAPSPLQF